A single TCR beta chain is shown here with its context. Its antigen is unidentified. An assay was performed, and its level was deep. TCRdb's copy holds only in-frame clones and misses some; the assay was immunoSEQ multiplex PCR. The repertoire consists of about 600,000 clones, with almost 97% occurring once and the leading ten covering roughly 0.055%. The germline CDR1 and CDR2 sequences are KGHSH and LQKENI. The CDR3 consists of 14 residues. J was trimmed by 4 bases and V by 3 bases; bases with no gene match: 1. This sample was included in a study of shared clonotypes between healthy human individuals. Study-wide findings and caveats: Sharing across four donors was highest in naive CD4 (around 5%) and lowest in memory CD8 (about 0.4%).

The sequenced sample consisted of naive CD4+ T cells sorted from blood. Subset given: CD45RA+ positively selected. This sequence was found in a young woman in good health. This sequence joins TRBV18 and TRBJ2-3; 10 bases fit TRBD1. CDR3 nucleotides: TGTGCCAGCTCACCGGACAGGGGGGCAGATACGCAGTATTTT. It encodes CASSPDRGADTQYF. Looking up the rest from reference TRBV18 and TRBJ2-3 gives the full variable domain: NAGVMQNPRHLVRRRGQEARLRCSPMKGHSHVYWYRQLPEEGLKFMVYLQKENIIDESGMPKERFSAEFPKEGPSILRIQQVVRGDSAAYFCASSPDRGADTQYFGPGTRLTVL.